This TCR beta chain was sequenced in a study of cytomegalovirus exposure and HLA in healthy donors. Study overall: From donors who were HLA-typed, an early data release held 70 million to 90 million unique TCRs.

Regarding this clone: Within the sample, other DNA sequences also encode this same CDR3.

A multiplex PCR was run with 60 Vbeta primers and 13 Jbeta primers. Method: immunoSEQ multiplex PCR; TCRdb's copy keeps in-frame clones and lacks some. The table lists about 180,000 clones, around 79% of them singletons. The germline CDR1 and CDR2 sequences are SEHNR and FQNEAQ (reference sequence). The CDR3 is 16 amino acids. Trimming removed 5 bases at V and 5 bases at J, with 21 bases between. Sequenced sample: PBMCs. This receptor was obtained from a woman between 40 and 50 years old in good health and CMV-seronegative. The chain links TRBV7-9 to TRBJ2-5; a weak D match, TRBD1 (7 bases). The CDR3 nucleotides are TGTGCCAGCAGCCCGGAGGGGGCGAAGGTTTTTGAGACCCAGTACTTC. Its protein product is CASSPEGAKVFETQYF.